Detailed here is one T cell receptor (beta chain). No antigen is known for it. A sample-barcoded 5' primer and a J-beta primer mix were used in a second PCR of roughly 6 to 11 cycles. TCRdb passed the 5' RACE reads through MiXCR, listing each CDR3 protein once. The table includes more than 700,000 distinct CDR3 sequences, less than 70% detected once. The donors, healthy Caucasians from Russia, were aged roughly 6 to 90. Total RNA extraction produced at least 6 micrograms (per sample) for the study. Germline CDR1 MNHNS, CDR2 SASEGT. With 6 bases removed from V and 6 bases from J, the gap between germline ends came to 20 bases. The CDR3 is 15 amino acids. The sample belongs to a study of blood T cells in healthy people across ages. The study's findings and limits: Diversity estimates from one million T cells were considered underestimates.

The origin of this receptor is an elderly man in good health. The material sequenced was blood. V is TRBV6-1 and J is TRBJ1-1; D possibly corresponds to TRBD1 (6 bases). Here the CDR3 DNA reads TGTGCCAGCAGCGCATATACGGTCGGGGGCCCTGAAGCTTTCTTT. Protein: CASSAYTVGGPEAFF.